These T cell receptor beta chains were read from a single sample in a study of T cells in Graves' hyperthyroidism and ophthalmopathy. Each CDR3 protein is one row after TCRdb ran MiXCR on the multiplex PCR reads. The table includes around 350,000 distinct CDR3 sequences, about 15% detected once. The sample was blood. All receptors derive from a woman in her 30s with Graves' hyperthyroidism that later progressed to Graves' ophthalmopathy. Each CDR3 is given with its conserved first and last residue. A D gene is named only where the DNA matches it firmly. The size of a clone is reported for some rows only, either as once, few or many, or as a class for expanded clones.

d_call	clone_size	v_call	j_call	cdr3_aa	cdr3_nt
TRBD1	many	TRBV19	TRBJ2-2	CASKGQGAVGELFF	TGTGCCAGTAAGGGACAGGGGGCTGTGGGGGAGCTGTTTTTT
TRBD2	many	TRBV29-1	TRBJ2-1	CSVEPLGLAMSNEQFF	TGCAGCGTTGAACCCCTGGGACTAGCCATGAGTAATGAGCAGTTCTTC
.	many	TRBV29-1	TRBJ2-3	CSVGRRGGTDTQYF	TGCAGCGTTGGACGGCGCGGGGGCACAGATACGCAGTATTTT
.	many	TRBV20-1	TRBJ2-1	CSARDPSRNEQFF	TGCAGTGCTAGAGATCCCTCTAGGAATGAGCAGTTCTTC
TRBD2	many	TRBV11-2	TRBJ2-2	CASSWGLAGGHGGELFF	TGTGCCAGCAGCTGGGGACTAGCGGGAGGACACGGCGGGGAGCTGTTTTTT
TRBD2	many	TRBV27	TRBJ2-3	CASSLGLVDTQYF	TGTGCCAGCAGTTTGGGACTAGTGGATACGCAGTATTTT
TRBD1	many	TRBV29-1	TRBJ2-7	CSVTSGQGTYEQYF	TGCAGCGTTACCAGTGGACAGGGGACCTACGAGCAGTACTTC
.	.	TRBV27	TRBJ2-7	CASSFTGPDEQYF	TGTGCCAGCAGTTTTACAGGGCCCGACGAGCAGTACTTC
.	.	TRBV6-1	TRBJ1-2	CASSPPSTGMGGYTF	TGTGCCAGCAGCCCACCATCAACAGGGATGGGAGGCTACACCTTC
TRBD1	.	TRBV6-1	TRBJ2-2	CASSELGTGGTGELFF	TGTGCCAGCAGTGAATTAGGGACAGGGGGCACCGGGGAGCTGTTTTTT
.	many	TRBV19	TRBJ2-1	CASSIAYESSYNEQFF	TGTGCCAGTAGTATAGCTTATGAGAGCTCCTACAATGAGCAGTTCTTC